The T cell receptor (beta chain) under discussion was sequenced for a study of beta chain features in type 1 diabetes. About the research overall: Cell yields, gender and age were similar in healthy donors and patients.

Findings and caveats of the study: Whether HLA type influences TCRB rearrangement remained unresolved here. An over-representation of cells with high TCR expression could result from cDNA sequencing.

On this clone itself: Its specificity is unknown. One junction end disagrees with the germline gene, perhaps due to a read error.

Germline-derived CDR1 and CDR2 are SGDLS and YYNGEE. This CDR3 comprises 14 residues. Sequenced material consisted of expressed TCRB transcripts (all of the isolated RNA was reverse transcribed). Clones were sequenced by immunoSEQ multiplex PCR, and TCRdb holds only the in-frame ones, with some missing. The sample lists around 430,000 clones, roughly 31% occurring once. The sequenced sample consisted of naive CD4+ T cells from blood. This clonotype originated in a man younger than 35 in good health. This chain joins TRBV9 and TRBJ2-7, with a tentative D call TRBD1 (6 bases). The chain's CDR3 is CASSAGTYSNEQYF. Written as DNA, the CDR3 is TGTGCCAGCAGCGCCGGGACATACTCCAACGAGCAGTACTTC.